Each of the 25 T cell receptor beta chains below was sequenced from the same sample in a study of CD8+CD57+ T cells in acquired aplastic anemia. The use of genomic DNA as template underpinned the TCR beta VDJ and CDR3 profiling. TCRdb called the reads again in MiXCR, with one record for every CDR3 protein. The sample records around 200,000 distinct CDR3 sequences, almost 50% being singletons. All sequencing subjects had displayed CD8+CD57+ cell expansion on flow cytometry. Sequencing used sorted CD4+, CD8+, or CD8+CD57+ T cells (not recorded which) from PBMCs. The receptors were gathered from a human donor with aplastic anemia.

V is TRBV2 and J is TRBJ2-7; the match to TRBD2 covers 13 bases. The junction had 9 bases not matched to a gene; V was cut back by 6 bases and J by 4 bases. The CDR3 totals 16 residues. The V gene's germline CDR1 is SNHLY and CDR2 FYNNEI. The CDR3 coding sequence is TGTGCCAGCAGCAGGACTAGCGGGGGTCTCTGGTACGAGCAGTACTTC. Protein: CASSRTSGGLWYEQYF. The whole variable domain, filled in from reference TRBV2 and TRBJ2-7, reads EPEVTQTPSHQVTQMGQEVILRCVPISNHLYFYWYRQILGQKVEFLVSFYNNEISEKSEIFDDQFSVERPDGSNFTLKIRSTKLEDSAMYFCASSRTSGGLWYEQYFGPGTRLTVT.

The chain links TRBV19 to TRBJ1-5; 8 bases are shared with TRBD1. Trimming took 3 bases from V and 11 from J; bases not matched to a gene: 12. The CDR3 has 15 residues. Germline V gene data show CDR1 as LNHDA and CDR2 as SQIVND (reference sequence). The CDR3 nucleotides are TGTGCCAGTAGTATGGTGGCGGACAGGGTAGAGGCCCAGCATTTT. This gives the protein CASSMVADRVEAQHF.

In regard to this clonotype: A read error may produce the germline difference seen at one junction end. V gene TRBV7-6 combines with J gene TRBJ1-4; D is perhaps TRBD1 (5 bases). Looked up from germline, CDR1 is SGHVS and CDR2 is FNYEAQ. This CDR3 has 17 amino acids. The CDR3 DNA reads as TGCGCCAGCAGCTTTGGGGGGTCTGGAGGGGCTAATGAAAAACTGTTTTTT. This gives the protein CASSFGGSGGANEKLFF.

This clonotype appeared a few times. V usage is TRBV6-1 and J usage is TRBJ2-1; TRBD2 agrees at 13 bases. Unmatched junction bases numbered 10, after V lost 6 bases and J lost 11 bases. The CDR3 spans 15 residues. Germline loops: CDR1 MNHNS, CDR2 SASEGT. The CDR3 DNA reads TGTGCCAGCAGCCCTGGACTAGCGGGGGTAACCAAGCAGTTCTTC. Its protein is CASSPGLAGVTKQFF.

The V gene is TRBV12-3 or TRBV12-4, the J gene TRBJ1-1; D is unclear. This CDR3 contains 13 residues. V gave up 4 bases and J gave up 3 bases, with 9 bases separating them. CDR3 bases: TGTGCCAGCAGTTCTAAGGTCTACACTGAAGCTTTCTTT. Residues: CASSSKVYTEAFF.

Details on this clonotype: Being one base from a much bigger clone, this may be a read error. The CDR3 ends on some other residue instead of the conserved phenylalanine or tryptophan, so this is likely a read error. V usage is TRBV28 and J usage is TRBJ1-4; TRBD1 agrees at 9 bases. Germline CDR1 reads MDHEN; CDR2 reads SYDVKM. The CDR3 is made up of 15 amino acids. The V gene end was trimmed by 6 bases and the J gene end by 8 bases; junction bases not matched to a gene: 10. The CDR3 DNA is TGTGCCAGCAGCCCCGCCGGGACAGGGCAAGAAAAACTGTTTATT. Translating gives CASSPAGTGQEKLFI.

In this sample, this clonotype turned up a few times. The rearrangement joins TRBV7-8 to TRBJ1-3; D not certain. In germline, CDR1 is SGHVS, CDR2 FQNEAQ. The CDR3 is 17 amino acids. Trimming pared 5 bases from V and 4 bases from J, leaving 21 bases between. In nucleotides, the CDR3 is TGTGCCAGCAGCAGTTCCACGAGGGAGAGGTCCGGAAACACCATATATTTT. Protein: CASSSSTRERSGNTIYF.

The chain combines TRBV29-1 with TRBJ1-2; D unresolved. Trimming took off 4 bases at V and 4 bases at J, with 7 bases between the two ends. The CDR3 is 11 amino acids. From germline, CDR1 is SQVTM and CDR2 ANQGSEA. The CDR3 protein is CSVVVTYGYTF. The DNA for the CDR3 is TGCAGCGTTGTGGTGACCTATGGCTACACCTTC.

The V and J genes are TRBV20-1 and TRBJ2-2; the D gene is possibly TRBD2 (5 bases). Germline V CDR1 and CDR2: DFQATT, SNEGSKA (reference sequence). This CDR3 has 13 residues. V was pared by 7 bases and J by 3 bases, with 12 bases between. The CDR3 DNA reads TGCAGTGGGAGGACGGTAGACACCGGGGAGCTGTTTTTT. Protein sequence: CSGRTVDTGELFF.

This clonotype was counted once. V is TRBV6-5 and J is TRBJ1-6; D possibly corresponds to TRBD1 (5 bases). V lost 2 bases to trimming and J lost 6 bases, with 14 bases between them. Germline CDR1 MNHEY, CDR2 SVGAGI. The CDR3 length is 16 residues. As DNA, the CDR3 is TGTGCCAGCAGTTACCTCGGGGGACTCCTTAATTCACCCCTCCACTTT. As protein: CASSYLGGLLNSPLHF.

This clonotype was detected only once. A much larger clone sits a single nucleotide away, making a read error possible. This chain uses TRBV24-1 with TRBJ1-2; TRBD1 agrees at 10 bases. V gave up 6 bases and J gave up 5 bases; unmatched junction bases: 8. This CDR3 has 15 residues. Germline values: CDR1 KGHDR, CDR2 SFDVKD. CDR3 amino acids: CATSSLGTGEYGYTF. CDR3 sequence (DNA): TGTGCCACCAGTTCCCTCGGGACAGGGGAATATGGCTACACCTTC.

Only a few counts were recorded for this clonotype. The V and J genes are TRBV20-1 and TRBJ1-1; D unresolved. V was cut by 6 bases and J by 5 bases, with 10 bases left in between. Germline V gene sequence: CDR1 DFQATT, CDR2 SNEGSKA (reference sequence). The CDR3 runs to 11 residues. Here the CDR3 reads CSAARSTEAFF. The CDR3 nucleotides read TGCAGTGCCGCGAGGAGTACTGAAGCTTTCTTT.

This clonotype occurred a few times. This rearrangement joins TRBV3-1 to TRBJ2-1; the D call may be TRBD1 or TRBD2 (5 bases each). The CDR3 covers 12 residues. CDR1 LGHDT and CDR2 YNNKEL come from the germline V gene (reference sequence). The V gene lost 1 base and the J gene lost 12 bases, with 10 bases spanning the gap. CDR3 protein: CASSQGDRGQFF. CDR3 in DNA: TGTGCCAGCAGCCAAGGGGACCGGGGGCAGTTCTTC.

This clonotype came up many times. Germline is not matched at one junction end, which may reflect a read error. The chain carries TRBV20-1 and TRBJ1-2; weak D call: TRBD1 (6 bases). The CDR3 spans 13 residues. Germline CDR1 is DFQATT and CDR2 is SNEGSKA (reference sequence). CDR3 amino acids: CSARDRGAGGPPF. In DNA form, the CDR3 reads TGCAGTGCTAGAGATCGGGGGGCAGGAGGACCTCCCTTC.

This clonotype was picked up many times. V usage is TRBV25-1 and J usage is TRBJ2-7; D gene ambiguous. V was clipped by 3 bases and J by 2 bases, with 11 bases between them. The CDR3 is 14 amino acids. CDR1 MGHDK and CDR2 SYGVNS come from the germline V gene. CDR3 DNA: TGTGCCAGCAGTGACAGTCTTGCCGCCTACGAGCAGTACTTC. Encoded protein: CASSDSLAAYEQYF.

This clonotype was observed at least ten times. The chain is built from TRBV15 and TRBJ2-7, with TRBD2 matching over 10 bases. From germline, CDR1 is LNHNV and CDR2 YYDKDF (reference sequence). The CDR3 covers 19 residues. J was trimmed by 3 bases and V by 1 base; bases with no gene match: 15. The CDR3 DNA is TGTGCCACCAGCAGAGGCTTAGAGGGTAGCGGGGGGTCATTCTACGAGCAGTACTTC. Amino acid sequence: CATSRGLEGSGGSFYEQYF.

This clonotype was recorded at least ten times. The rearrangement links TRBV11-3 to TRBJ1-3; 8 positions agree with TRBD1. This CDR3 has 16 amino acids. Germline V gene data show CDR1 as SGHNT and CDR2 as YENEEA. Losses at the gene ends were 4 bases for V and 2 bases for J; bases not matched to a gene: 7. The CDR3, as DNA: TGTGCCAGCAGCTCCCAGACAGGGGACCCTGGAAACACCATATATTTT. Translated, it gives CASSSQTGDPGNTIYF.

This clonotype was seen at least ten times. V is TRBV20-1 and J is TRBJ1-2; D is perhaps TRBD1 (5 bases). Germline CDR1 reads DFQATT; CDR2 reads SNEGSKA (reference sequence). V was pared by 0 bases and J by 0 bases, with 11 bases between. The CDR3 length is 15 residues. The CDR3 sequence: CSARDSGRSNYGYTF. The DNA of the CDR3 is TGCAGTGCTAGAGATTCAGGGAGGTCTAACTATGGCTACACCTTC.

This clonotype was seen repeatedly, ten times or more. The chain couples TRBV7-9 to TRBJ1-3; D not resolved. Germline CDR1 SEHNR, CDR2 FQNEAQ (reference sequence). CDR3 size: 14 residues. Trimming cost V 1 base and J 4 bases, with 8 bases left between them. This chain's CDR3 is CASSLEGGGNTIYF. The CDR3 DNA sequence: TGTGCCAGCAGCTTAGAGGGCGGAGGAAACACCATATATTTT.

In the case of this clonotype: A read error is possible here, since a much larger clone lies one base away. The chain links TRBV5-1 to TRBJ1-2; 9 nucleotides line up with TRBD1. Germline-derived CDR1 and CDR2 are SGHRS and YFSETQ. This CDR3 is 15 amino acids long. V lost 5 bases, J lost 6 bases, and 11 bases stayed unmatched. CDR3 in DNA: TGCGCCAGCAGGCCCGGACAGGGGAGAGTGGATGGCTACACCTTC. The encoded protein is CASRPGQGRVDGYTF.

This clonotype was seen repeatedly, ten times or more. The chain couples TRBV7-8 to TRBJ1-1, with 9 nucleotides matching TRBD1. This CDR3 has 15 amino acids. J lost 4 bases, V lost 3 bases, and 6 bases had no gene match. Germline V gives CDR1 SGHVS, CDR2 FQNEAQ. CDR3 in DNA: TGTGCCAGCAGCTTGAACAGGGGGCCGGTCACTGAAGCTTTCTTT. It yields the protein CASSLNRGPVTEAFF.

This clonotype occurred many times. The chain combines TRBV5-1 with TRBJ1-1; no clear D. The V end was cut by 5 bases, the J end by 4 bases, with 9 bases between. The CDR3 contains 12 residues. From germline, CDR1 is SGHRS and CDR2 YFSETQ. CDR3 nucleotides: TGCGCCAGCAGTCAGCGGGGCACTGAAGCTTTCTTT. It is translated as CASSQRGTEAFF.

The V call is TRBV20-1, the J call TRBJ2-7, with 13 bases aligning to TRBD2. CDR3 length equals 14 residues. Germline V gene data show CDR1 as DFQATT and CDR2 as SNEGSKA (reference sequence). V was pared by 2 bases and J by 6 bases, with 4 bases of the junction left unmatched. CDR3 region: CSARRTSGGSEQYF. Here the CDR3 DNA reads TGCAGTGCTAGAAGGACTAGCGGGGGCAGCGAGCAGTACTTC.

This clonotype appeared many times. The chain couples TRBV20-1 to TRBJ1-1; no clear D. Germline CDR1 is DFQATT and CDR2 is SNEGSKA (reference sequence). V lost 2 bases, J lost 1 base, and 5 bases lay in between. The CDR3 has 12 residues. DNA of the CDR3: TGCAGTGCTAGACAGAAGAACACTGAAGCTTTCTTT. This gives the protein CSARQKNTEAFF.

V is TRBV29-1 and J is TRBJ1-6, with 8 bases aligning to TRBD1. With V trimmed by 4 bases and J by 8 bases, 4 bases remained unmatched. Germline V gene data show CDR1 as SQVTM and CDR2 as ANQGSEA. This CDR3 is 13 amino acids long. The CDR3 region is CSVGTGRHSPLHF. Written as DNA, the CDR3 is TGCAGCGTTGGGACAGGGAGGCATTCACCCCTCCACTTT.